This entry lists 8 T cell receptor beta chains sequenced from one sample in a study of cytomegalovirus exposure and HLA in healthy donors. PCR was performed using 60 Vbeta and 13 Jbeta primers. Profiled with immunoSEQ multiplex PCR; TCRdb holds only in-frame clones, not every one. The repertoire holds some 150,000 clones, with almost 85% as singletons. Sequencing was carried out using PBMCs. The receptors were sampled from a man younger than 30 in good health and CMV-seropositive.

On this clone itself: Other DNA sequences within the sample encode an identical CDR3. V is TRBV5-1 and J is TRBJ1-4; D gene unclear. This CDR3 is built from 14 residues. V dropped 4 bases and J dropped 0 bases, with 7 bases sitting between them. Per germline, CDR1 SGHRS and CDR2 YFSETQ. The CDR3 is CASSLSATNEKLFF. In nucleotides, the CDR3 is TGCGCCAGCAGCCTTTCGGCAACTAATGAAAAACTGTTTTTT.

This chain connects TRBV10-2 to TRBJ2-1, with TRBD1 matching over 7 bases. Germline V gives CDR1 WSHSY, CDR2 SAAADI. V gave up 4 bases and J gave up 6 bases; unmatched junction bases: 0. There are 12 residues in the CDR3. The CDR3 nucleotides read TGCGCCAGCAGTGGACAGGGCAATGAGCAGTTCTTC. Translated: CASSGQGNEQFF.

V is TRBV27 and J is TRBJ2-6; D uncertain. This CDR3 comprises 13 residues. With 4 bases removed from V and 4 bases from J, the gap between germline ends came to 5 bases. Germline values: CDR1 MNHEY, CDR2 SMNVEV (reference sequence). The CDR3 bases are TGTGCCAGCAGTTCCTCCGGGGCCAACGTCCTGACTTTC. The encoded protein is CASSSSGANVLTF.

This chain connects TRBV30 to TRBJ1-4; 7 nucleotides line up with TRBD1. The ends lost 5 bases at V and 3 bases at J; junction bases unmatched: 6. CDR3 length equals 14 residues. Germline V gives CDR1 GTSNPN, CDR2 SVGIG (reference sequence). DNA of the CDR3: TGTGCCTGGGCCTTACAGGGGCCTAATGAAAAACTGTTTTTT. Translated, it gives CAWALQGPNEKLFF.

This chain joins TRBV28 and TRBJ1-6; a possible D gene is TRBD1 (6 bases). The CDR3 is made up of 13 amino acids. V was trimmed by 6 bases and J by 9 bases, leaving 12 bases between them. CDR1 is MDHEN and CDR2 is SYDVKM in the germline V gene. CDR3 protein: CASSRGLVSPLHF. CDR3 nucleotide sequence: TGTGCCAGCAGCAGGGGATTGGTTTCACCCCTCCACTTT.

The chain uses TRBV9 and TRBJ2-5; TRBD2 agrees at 13 bases. Germline CDR1 SGDLS, CDR2 YYNGEE. The CDR3 runs 18 residues. After removal of 4 bases from V and 5 bases from J, the junction contained 14 bases not matched to a gene. CDR3 DNA: TGTGCCAGCAGCTACGGACTAGCGGGAGTCTCTGCTACCGAGACCCAGTACTTC. It is translated as CASSYGLAGVSATETQYF.

The gene calls are TRBV27 and TRBJ1-2; 7 bases are shared with TRBD1. Germline values: CDR1 MNHEY, CDR2 SMNVEV (reference sequence). The CDR3 sequence is 17 residues long. The V and J ends lost 5 bases and 3 bases, in that order; junction bases with no gene match: 15. This chain's CDR3 is CASSGGRGRLDDYGYTF. CDR3 bases: TGTGCCAGCAGTGGTGGAAGGGGGCGCTTAGATGACTATGGCTACACCTTC.

The chain joins TRBV7-9 to TRBJ2-3, with 13 bases lining up with TRBD2. The V gene's germline CDR1 is SEHNR and CDR2 FQNEAQ (reference sequence). The CDR3 has 16 amino acids. V dropped 5 bases and J dropped 2; count of bases not matched to a gene: 4. The CDR3 reads CASSPGTSGTTDTQYF. The CDR3 region has the DNA TGTGCCAGCAGCCCCGGGACTAGCGGGACCACAGATACGCAGTATTTT.